This T cell receptor beta chain was retrieved from a study of somatic mutations in cytotoxic T cells in rheumatoid arthritis. Study outcomes and limitations: Significant differences in CD8+ T-cell clonality were not found between rheumatoid arthritis patients and healthy controls (age-matched).

The data were produced by immunoSEQ multiplex PCR, yet TCRdb's version contains in-frame clones alone and is incomplete. The sample lists about 26,000 clones, roughly 82% occurring once. This clone has more than one count but fewer than ten. What it binds is not known. The source material was CD8+ T cells sorted from blood. This receptor was taken from a man in his fifties in good health.

The CDR3 DNA sequence: TGCAGCGCTGACGCGGGACACGGAAACACTGAAGCTTTCTTT. Amino acid sequence: CSADAGHGNTEAFF. The V and J genes are TRBV29-1 and TRBJ1-1; perhaps TRBD1 as D (6 bases). Looked up from germline, CDR1 is SQVTM and CDR2 is ANQGSEA. The CDR3 has 14 amino acids. The germline V and J ends were trimmed by 7 bases and 2 bases, with 17 bases remaining between them.